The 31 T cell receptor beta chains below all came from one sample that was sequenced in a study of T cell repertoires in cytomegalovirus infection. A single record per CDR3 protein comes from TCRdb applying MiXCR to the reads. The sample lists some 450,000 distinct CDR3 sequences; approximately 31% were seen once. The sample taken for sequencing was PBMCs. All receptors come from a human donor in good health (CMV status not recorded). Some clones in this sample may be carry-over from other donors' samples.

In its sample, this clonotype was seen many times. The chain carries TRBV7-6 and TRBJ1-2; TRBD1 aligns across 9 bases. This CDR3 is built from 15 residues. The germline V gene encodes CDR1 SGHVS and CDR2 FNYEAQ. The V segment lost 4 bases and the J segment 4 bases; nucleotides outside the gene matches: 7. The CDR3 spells CASSSRDRGGYGYTF. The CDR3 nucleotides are TGTGCCAGCAGCTCAAGAGACAGGGGGGGCTATGGCTACACCTTC.

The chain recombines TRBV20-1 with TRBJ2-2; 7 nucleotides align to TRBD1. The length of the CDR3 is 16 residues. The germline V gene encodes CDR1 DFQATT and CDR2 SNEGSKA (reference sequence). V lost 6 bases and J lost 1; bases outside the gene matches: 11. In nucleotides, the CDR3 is TGCAGTGCCTCTAGGGCAGGGGGATTGAACACCGGGGAGCTGTTTTTT. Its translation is CSASRAGGLNTGELFF.

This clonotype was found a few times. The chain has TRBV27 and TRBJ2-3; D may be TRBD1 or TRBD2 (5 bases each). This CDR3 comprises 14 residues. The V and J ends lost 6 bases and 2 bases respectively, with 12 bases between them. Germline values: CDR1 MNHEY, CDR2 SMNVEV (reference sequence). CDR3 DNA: TGTGCCAGCAGCCGGGACGGGGCCACAGATACGCAGTATTTT. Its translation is CASSRDGATDTQYF.

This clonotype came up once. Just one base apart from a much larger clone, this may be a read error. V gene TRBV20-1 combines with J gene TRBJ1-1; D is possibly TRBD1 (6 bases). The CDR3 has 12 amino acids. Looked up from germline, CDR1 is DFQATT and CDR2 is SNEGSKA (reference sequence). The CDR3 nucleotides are TGCAGTGCTATGGGGGGGCCGACTGAAGATTTCTTT. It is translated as CSAMGGPTEDFF.

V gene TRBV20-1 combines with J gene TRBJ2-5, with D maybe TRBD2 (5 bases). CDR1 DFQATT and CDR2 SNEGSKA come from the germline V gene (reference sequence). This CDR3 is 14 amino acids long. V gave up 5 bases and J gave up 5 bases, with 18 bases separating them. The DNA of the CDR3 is TGCAGTGCTCCAATTCTTGGAGGTGGGGAGACCCAGTACTTC. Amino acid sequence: CSAPILGGGETQYF.

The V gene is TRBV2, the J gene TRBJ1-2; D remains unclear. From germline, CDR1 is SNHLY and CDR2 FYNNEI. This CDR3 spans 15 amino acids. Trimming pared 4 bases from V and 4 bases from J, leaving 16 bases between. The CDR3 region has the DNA TGTGCCAGCAGTGCTGGTTTTGAAACCCCCTATGGCTACACCTTC. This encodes CASSAGFETPYGYTF.

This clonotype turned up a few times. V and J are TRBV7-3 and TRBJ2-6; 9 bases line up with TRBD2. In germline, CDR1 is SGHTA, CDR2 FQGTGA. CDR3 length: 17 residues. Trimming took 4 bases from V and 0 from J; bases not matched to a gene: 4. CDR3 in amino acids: CASSWRGGASGANVLTF. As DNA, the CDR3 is TGTGCCAGCAGCTGGCGCGGGGGGGCCTCTGGGGCCAACGTCCTGACTTTC.

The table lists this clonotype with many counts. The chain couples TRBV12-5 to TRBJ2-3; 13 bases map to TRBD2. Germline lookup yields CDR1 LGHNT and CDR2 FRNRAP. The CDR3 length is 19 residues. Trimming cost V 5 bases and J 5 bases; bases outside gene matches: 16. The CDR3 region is CASGPTSGGPFALGDTQYF. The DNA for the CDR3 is TGTGCTAGTGGTCCGACTAGCGGGGGGCCCTTCGCGCTTGGAGATACGCAGTATTTT.

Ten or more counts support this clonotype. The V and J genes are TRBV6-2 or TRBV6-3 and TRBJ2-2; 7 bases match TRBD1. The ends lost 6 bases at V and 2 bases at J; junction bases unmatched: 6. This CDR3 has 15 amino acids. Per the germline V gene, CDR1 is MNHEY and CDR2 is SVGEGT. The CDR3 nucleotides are TGTGCCAGCAGGGCGGACAGGCTTAACACCGGGGAGCTGTTTTTT. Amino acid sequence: CASRADRLNTGELFF.

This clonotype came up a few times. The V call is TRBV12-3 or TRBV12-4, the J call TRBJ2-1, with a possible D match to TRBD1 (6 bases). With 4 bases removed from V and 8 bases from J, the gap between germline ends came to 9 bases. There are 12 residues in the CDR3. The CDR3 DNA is TGTGCCAGCAGTTACAGGGCCTATGAGCAGTTCTTC. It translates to CASSYRAYEQFF.

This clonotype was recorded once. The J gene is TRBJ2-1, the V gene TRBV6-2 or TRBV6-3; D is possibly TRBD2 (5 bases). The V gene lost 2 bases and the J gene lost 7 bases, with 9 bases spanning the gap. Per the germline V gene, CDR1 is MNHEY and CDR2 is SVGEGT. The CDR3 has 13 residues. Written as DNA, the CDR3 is TGTGCCAGCAGTTACGTAACTAGGAATGAGCAGTTCTTC. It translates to CASSYVTRNEQFF.

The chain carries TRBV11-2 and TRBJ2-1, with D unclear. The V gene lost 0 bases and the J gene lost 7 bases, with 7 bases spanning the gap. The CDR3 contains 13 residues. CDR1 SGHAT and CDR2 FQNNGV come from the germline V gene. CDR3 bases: TGTGCCAGCAGCTTAGACTACAGTAATGAGCAGTTCTTC. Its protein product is CASSLDYSNEQFF.

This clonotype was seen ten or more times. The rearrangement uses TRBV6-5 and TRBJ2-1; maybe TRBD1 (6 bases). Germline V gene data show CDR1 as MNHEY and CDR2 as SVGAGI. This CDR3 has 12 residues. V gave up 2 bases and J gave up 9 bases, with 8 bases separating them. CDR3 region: CASSYTGTEQFF. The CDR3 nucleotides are TGTGCCAGCAGTTACACAGGGACTGAGCAGTTCTTC.

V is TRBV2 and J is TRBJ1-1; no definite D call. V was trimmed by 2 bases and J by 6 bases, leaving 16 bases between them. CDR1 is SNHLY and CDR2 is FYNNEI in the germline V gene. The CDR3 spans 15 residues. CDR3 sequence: CASSEHGSRQAEAFF. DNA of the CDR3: TGTGCCAGCAGTGAACACGGCTCGAGGCAAGCTGAAGCTTTCTTT.

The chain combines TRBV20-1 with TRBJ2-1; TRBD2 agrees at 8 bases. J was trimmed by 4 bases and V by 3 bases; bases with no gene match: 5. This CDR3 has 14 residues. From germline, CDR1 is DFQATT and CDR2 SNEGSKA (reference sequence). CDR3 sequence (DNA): TGCAGTGCTAGTCTAGCGGGCGATTACAATGAGCAGTTCTTC. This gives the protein CSASLAGDYNEQFF.

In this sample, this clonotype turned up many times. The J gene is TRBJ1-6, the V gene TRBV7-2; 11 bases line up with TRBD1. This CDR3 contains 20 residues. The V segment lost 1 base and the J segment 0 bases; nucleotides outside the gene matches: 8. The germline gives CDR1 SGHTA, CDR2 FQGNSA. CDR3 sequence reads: CASSLVGQGAFSSYNSPLHF. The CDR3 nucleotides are TGTGCCAGCAGCTTAGTTGGACAGGGGGCCTTCAGCTCCTATAATTCACCCCTCCACTTT.

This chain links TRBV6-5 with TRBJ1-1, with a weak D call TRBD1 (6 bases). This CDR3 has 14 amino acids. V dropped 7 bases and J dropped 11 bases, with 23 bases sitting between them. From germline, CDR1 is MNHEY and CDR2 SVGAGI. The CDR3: CASIRDPQGKDAFF. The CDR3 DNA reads TGTGCCAGCATAAGAGACCCACAGGGAAAGGACGCTTTCTTT.

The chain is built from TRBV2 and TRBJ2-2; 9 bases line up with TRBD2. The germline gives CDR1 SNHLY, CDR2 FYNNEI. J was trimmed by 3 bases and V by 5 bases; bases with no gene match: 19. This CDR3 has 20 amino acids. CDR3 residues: CASSQDRARGGEIYTGELFF. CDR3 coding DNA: TGTGCCAGCAGTCAAGATAGAGCGCGGGGGGGAGAAATATACACCGGGGAGCTGTTTTTT.

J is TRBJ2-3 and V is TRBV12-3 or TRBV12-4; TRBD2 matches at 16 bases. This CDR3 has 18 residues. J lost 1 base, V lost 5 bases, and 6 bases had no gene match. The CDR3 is CASSREGLAGGRTDTQYF. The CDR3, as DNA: TGTGCCAGCAGTAGGGAGGGACTAGCGGGGGGGCGCACAGATACGCAGTATTTT.

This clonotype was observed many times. The CDR3 DNA is TGTGCCAGCAGCCCGAGGGGAGGGGACGGAAACACCATATATTTT. This gives the protein CASSPRGGDGNTIYF. The chain has TRBV7-2 and TRBJ1-3; tentative D call: TRBD1 (5 bases). CDR1 SGHTA and CDR2 FQGNSA come from the germline V gene. With 5 bases removed from V and 4 bases from J, the gap between germline ends came to 15 bases. This CDR3 is 15 amino acids long. Complete variable domain (other parts from reference TRBV7-2 and TRBJ1-3): GAGVSQSPSNKVTEKGKDVELRCDPISGHTALYWYRQSLGQGLEFLIYFQGNSAPDKSGLPSDRFSAERTGGSVSTLTIQRTQQEDSAVYLCASSPRGGDGNTIYFGEGSWLTVV.

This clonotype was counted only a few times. CDR3 bases: TGTGCCAGCAGTGGGGACAGCCCAAGAACGTACAATGAGCAGTTCTTC. It encodes CASSGDSPRTYNEQFF. The chain is built from TRBV2 and TRBJ2-1; 7 nucleotides agree with TRBD1. Trimming cost V 4 bases and J 4 bases; bases outside gene matches: 10. Germline V CDR1 and CDR2: SNHLY, FYNNEI. This CDR3 contains 16 residues.

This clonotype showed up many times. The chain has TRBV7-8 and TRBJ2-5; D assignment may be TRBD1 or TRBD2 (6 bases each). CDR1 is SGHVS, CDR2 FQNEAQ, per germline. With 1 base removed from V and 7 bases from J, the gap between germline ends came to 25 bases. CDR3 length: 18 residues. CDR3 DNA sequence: TGTGCCAGCAGCTTAGTAGGCCCTAGCAGGGGCGCTAGCGTGACCCAGTACTTC. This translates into CASSLVGPSRGASVTQYF. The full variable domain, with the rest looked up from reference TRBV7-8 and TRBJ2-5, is GAGVSQSPRYKVAKRGQDVALRCDPISGHVSLFWYQQALGQGPEFLTYFQNEAQLDKSGLPSDRFFAERPEGSVSTLKIQRTQQEDSAVYLCASSLVGPSRGASVTQYFGPGTRLLVL.

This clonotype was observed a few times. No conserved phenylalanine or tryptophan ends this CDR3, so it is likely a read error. Here the CDR3 DNA reads TGTGCCAGCAGCTTAGTAGCCCCGAATGAGCAGTTCTTA. Its translation is CASSLVAPNEQFL. The rearrangement links TRBV7-8 to TRBJ2-1; D unclear. Germline V gene sequence: CDR1 SGHVS, CDR2 FQNEAQ. The ends were cut back, 1 base at V and 7 bases at J, with 8 bases in the middle. The CDR3 spans 13 residues.

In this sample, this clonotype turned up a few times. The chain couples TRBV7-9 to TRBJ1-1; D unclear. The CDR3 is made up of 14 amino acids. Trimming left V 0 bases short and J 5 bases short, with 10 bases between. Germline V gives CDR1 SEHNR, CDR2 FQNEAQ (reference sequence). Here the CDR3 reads CASSLAGSGTEAFF. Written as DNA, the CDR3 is TGTGCCAGCAGCTTAGCGGGAAGCGGGACTGAAGCTTTCTTT.

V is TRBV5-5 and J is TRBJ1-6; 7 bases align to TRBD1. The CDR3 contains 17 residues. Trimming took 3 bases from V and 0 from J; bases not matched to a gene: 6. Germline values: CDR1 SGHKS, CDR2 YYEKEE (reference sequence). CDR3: CASSSGQSISYNSPLHF. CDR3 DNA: TGTGCCAGCAGCTCGGGACAGAGCATCTCCTATAATTCACCCCTCCACTTT.

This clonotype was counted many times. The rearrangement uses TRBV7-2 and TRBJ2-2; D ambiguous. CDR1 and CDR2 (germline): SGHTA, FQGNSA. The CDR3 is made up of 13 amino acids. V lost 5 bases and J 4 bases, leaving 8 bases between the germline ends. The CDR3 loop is CASSRVGTGELFF. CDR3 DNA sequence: TGTGCCAGCAGCAGGGTGGGCACCGGGGAGCTGTTTTTT.

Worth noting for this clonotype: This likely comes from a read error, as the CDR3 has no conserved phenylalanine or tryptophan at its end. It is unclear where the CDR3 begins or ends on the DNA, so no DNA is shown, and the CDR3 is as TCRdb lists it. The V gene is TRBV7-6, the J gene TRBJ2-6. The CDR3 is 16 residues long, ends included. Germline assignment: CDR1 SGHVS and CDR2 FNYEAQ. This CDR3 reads CASSLITGSGANVLPL.

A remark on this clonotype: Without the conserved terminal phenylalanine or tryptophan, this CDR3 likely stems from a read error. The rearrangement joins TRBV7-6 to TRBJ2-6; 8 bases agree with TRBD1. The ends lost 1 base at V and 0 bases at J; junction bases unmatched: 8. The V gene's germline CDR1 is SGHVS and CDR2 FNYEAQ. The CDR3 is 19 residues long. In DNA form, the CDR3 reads TGTGCCAGCAGCTTAGGGGATCAGGGGGCGGGCTCTGGGGCCAACGTCCTGACTTTA. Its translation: CASSLGDQGAGSGANVLTL.

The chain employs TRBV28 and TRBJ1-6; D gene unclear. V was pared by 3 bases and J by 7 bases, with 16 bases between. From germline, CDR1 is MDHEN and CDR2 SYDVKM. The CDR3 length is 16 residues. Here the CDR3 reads CASSLLPGVGNSPLHF. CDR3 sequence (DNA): TGTGCCAGCAGTTTGCTCCCTGGGGTGGGGAATTCACCCCTCCACTTT.

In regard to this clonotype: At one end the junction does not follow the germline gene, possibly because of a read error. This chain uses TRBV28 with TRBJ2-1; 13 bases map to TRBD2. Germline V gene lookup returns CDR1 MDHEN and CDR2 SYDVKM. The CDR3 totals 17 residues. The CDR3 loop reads CASSSSTSGGFYNGQFF. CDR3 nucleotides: TGTGCCAGCAGCTCGTCGACTAGCGGGGGGTTCTACAATGGGCAGTTCTTC.

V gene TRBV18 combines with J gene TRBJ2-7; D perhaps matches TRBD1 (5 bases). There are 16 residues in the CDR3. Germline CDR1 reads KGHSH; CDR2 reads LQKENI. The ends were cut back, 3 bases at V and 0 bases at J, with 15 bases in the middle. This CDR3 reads CASSPNTGISSYEQYF. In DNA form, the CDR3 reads TGTGCCAGCTCACCCAACACAGGTATTAGCTCCTACGAGCAGTACTTC.